These T cell receptor beta chains were read from a single sample in a study of a mutant IDH1 vaccine in newly diagnosed glioma. Sequencing used immunoSEQ multiplex PCR; TCRdb keeps in-frame clones, though not all of them. This sample has 40,000 or so clones, with approximately 80% found just once. Their antigens are not known. This specimen consisted of PBMCs, obtained from a glioma patient whose treatment included an IDH1 peptide vaccine. The origin of the receptors is a man in his forties with glioma. The CDR3 runs from the conserved cysteine through the conserved F or W. Some rows mark clone size as missing; the rest say once, few, many or name a class of expanded clone.

v_gene: TRBV7-6; j_gene: TRBJ2-2; abundance: -; CDR3aa: CASSDTGQNTGELFF
v_gene: TRBV7-9; j_gene: TRBJ2-2; abundance: -; CDR3aa: CASGRDTGELFF
v_gene: TRBV14; j_gene: TRBJ1-2; abundance: -; CDR3aa: CASSQDTFNGYTF
v_gene: TRBV14; j_gene: TRBJ2-5; abundance: -; CDR3aa: CASSQEGVRGRLETQYF
v_gene: TRBV12-5; j_gene: TRBJ2-7; abundance: once; CDR3aa: CASGLRAGGPYEQYF
v_gene: TRBV6-1; j_gene: TRBJ2-7; abundance: -; CDR3aa: CASSETGQSITYEQYF
v_gene: TRBV7-9; j_gene: TRBJ1-4; abundance: -; CDR3aa: CASSLGQGPEKLFF
v_gene: TRBV30; j_gene: TRBJ2-2; abundance: once; CDR3aa: CAWRRTSRGGELFF
v_gene: TRBV29-1; j_gene: TRBJ1-4; abundance: -; CDR3aa: CSGGQGSDEKLFF
v_gene: TRBV5-1; j_gene: TRBJ2-7; abundance: -; CDR3aa: CASSQGTGGHAQYF
v_gene: TRBV5-6; j_gene: TRBJ1-4; abundance: -; CDR3aa: CASSLDGSRVEKLFF
v_gene: TRBV27; j_gene: TRBJ2-5; abundance: once; CDR3aa: CASRDRVETQYF
v_gene: TRBV5-6; j_gene: TRBJ2-3; abundance: once; CDR3aa: CASSRGGSGLSDTQYF
v_gene: TRBV5-6; j_gene: TRBJ1-1; abundance: -; CDR3aa: CASSAPGREAFF
v_gene: TRBV5-5; j_gene: TRBJ1-4; abundance: -; CDR3aa: CASSLAVSFATNEKLFF
v_gene: TRBV19; j_gene: TRBJ2-3; abundance: once; CDR3aa: CASSTINADTQYF
v_gene: TRBV18; j_gene: TRBJ1-2; abundance: -; CDR3aa: CASSPTGGDYGYTF
v_gene: TRBV27; j_gene: TRBJ1-6; abundance: -; CDR3aa: CASSRDRWNSPLHF
v_gene: TRBV5-1; j_gene: TRBJ2-5; abundance: -; CDR3aa: CASSLGGGETQYF
v_gene: TRBV5-1; j_gene: TRBJ2-3; abundance: -; CDR3aa: CASSFLGLPSTDTQYF
v_gene: TRBV5-6; j_gene: TRBJ1-5; abundance: -; CDR3aa: CAKSLLCGNSNQPQHF
v_gene: TRBV4-1; j_gene: TRBJ1-4; abundance: -; CDR3aa: CASSQQGLLGEKLFF
v_gene: TRBV29-1; j_gene: TRBJ1-1; abundance: -; CDR3aa: CSVAGQMNTEAFF
v_gene: TRBV19; j_gene: TRBJ1-2; abundance: few; CDR3aa: CASSASGTESNYGYTF